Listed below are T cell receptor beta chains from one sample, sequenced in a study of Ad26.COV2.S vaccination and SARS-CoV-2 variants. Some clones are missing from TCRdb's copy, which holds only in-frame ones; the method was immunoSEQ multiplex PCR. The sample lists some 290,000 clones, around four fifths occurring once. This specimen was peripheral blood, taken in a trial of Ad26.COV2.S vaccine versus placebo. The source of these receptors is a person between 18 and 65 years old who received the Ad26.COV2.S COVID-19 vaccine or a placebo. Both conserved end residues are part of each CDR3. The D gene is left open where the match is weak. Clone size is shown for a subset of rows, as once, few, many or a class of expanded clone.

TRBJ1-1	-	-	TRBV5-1	CASSWGLNTEAFF	TGCGCCAGCAGCTGGGGACTCAACACTGAAGCTTTCTTT
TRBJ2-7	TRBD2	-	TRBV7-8	CASSLGVFGSGVYEQYF	TGTGCCAGCAGCTTAGGGGTTTTTGGTAGCGGGGTCTACGAGCAGTACTTC
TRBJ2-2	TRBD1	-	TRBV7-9	CASSFPGQGITGELFF	TGTGCCAGCAGCTTTCCGGGACAGGGGATCACCGGGGAGCTGTTTTTT
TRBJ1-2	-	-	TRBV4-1	CASSQQLGQSSYGYTF	TGCGCCAGCAGCCAGCAGCTAGGACAGAGTTCTTATGGCTACACCTTC
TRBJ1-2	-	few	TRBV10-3	CGTQATGYGYTF	TGCGGAACCCAGGCTACGGGCTATGGCTACACCTTC
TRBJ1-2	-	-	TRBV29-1	CSVADYGYTF	TGCAGCGTTGCCGACTATGGCTACACCTTC
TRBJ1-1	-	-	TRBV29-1	CSANRAGNTEAFF	TGCAGCGCGAACAGGGCTGGGAACACTGAAGCTTTCTTT
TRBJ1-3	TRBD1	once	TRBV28	CASSPGGQAAGNTIYF	TGTGCCAGCAGTCCTGGAGGACAGGCGGCGGGAAACACCATATATTTT
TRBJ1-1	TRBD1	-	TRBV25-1	CASSAVGTGAEAFF	TGTGCCAGCAGTGCGGTGGGGACAGGGGCTGAAGCTTTCTTT
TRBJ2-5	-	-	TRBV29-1	CSVPLGYETQYF	TGCAGCGTGCCCTTGGGGTACGAGACCCAGTACTTC
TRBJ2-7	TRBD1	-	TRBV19	CASSPGQGPSYEQYF	TGTGCCAGTAGTCCAGGACAGGGGCCCTCCTACGAGCAGTACTTC
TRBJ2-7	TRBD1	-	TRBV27	CASRGSDRGSSYEQYF	TGTGCCAGCAGGGGGTCGGACAGGGGCAGCTCCTACGAGCAGTACTTC
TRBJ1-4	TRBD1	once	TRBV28	CASRPGTVWEKLFF	TGTGCCAGCAGACCCGGGACAGTCTGGGAAAAACTGTTTTTT
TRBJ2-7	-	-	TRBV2	CASIRASSYEQYF	TGTGCCAGCATTAGGGCGAGCTCCTACGAGCAGTACTTC
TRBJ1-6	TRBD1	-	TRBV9	CASSVEGGNSPLHF	TGTGCCAGCAGCGTAGAAGGGGGCAATTCACCCCTCCACTTT
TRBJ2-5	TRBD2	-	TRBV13	CASSLGGLAGETQYF	TGTGCCAGCAGCTTAGGAGGACTAGCGGGAGAGACCCAGTACTTC
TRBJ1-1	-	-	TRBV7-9	CASSLAYLQGAFF	TGTGCCAGCAGCTTAGCCTATCTCCAGGGGGCTTTCTTT
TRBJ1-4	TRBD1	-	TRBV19	CASSRQGADEKLFF	TGTGCCAGTAGTCGACAGGGGGCGGATGAAAAACTGTTTTTT
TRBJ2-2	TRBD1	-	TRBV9	CASSAHHGTGLPGELFF	TGTGCCAGCAGCGCCCACCACGGGACAGGGCTCCCCGGGGAGCTGTTTTTT
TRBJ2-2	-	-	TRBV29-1	CSVEMGIRGTGELFF	TGCAGCGTTGAGATGGGGATTCGGGGCACCGGGGAGCTGTTTTTT
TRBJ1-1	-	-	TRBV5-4	CASSLGLHRGLNTEAFF	TGTGCCAGCAGCTTGGGGTTGCATCGGGGCCTGAACACTGAAGCTTTCTTT
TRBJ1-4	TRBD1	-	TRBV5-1	CASSFQGAGGEKLFF	TGCGCCAGCAGCTTCCAGGGGGCGGGCGGTGAAAAACTGTTTTTT
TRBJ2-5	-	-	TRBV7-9	CASSSQETQYF	TGTGCCAGCAGTTCTCAAGAGACCCAGTACTTC
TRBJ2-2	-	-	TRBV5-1	CASSLTQGPGELFF	TGCGCCAGCAGCTTAACACAGGGTCCCGGGGAGCTGTTTTTT
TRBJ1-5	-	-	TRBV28	CASSGTGPQPQHF	TGTGCCAGCAGTGGCACAGGGCCTCAGCCCCAGCATTTT
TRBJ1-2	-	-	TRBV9	CASSPDSLYGYTF	TGTGCCAGCAGCCCTGACAGTCTCTATGGCTACACCTTC
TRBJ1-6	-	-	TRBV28	CASSPPEAYSSPLHF	TGTGCCAGCTCCCCCCCGGAGGCATACAGTTCACCCCTCCACTTT
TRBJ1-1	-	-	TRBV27	CASSPHRPGAEAFF	TGTGCCAGCAGTCCCCATCGACCCGGCGCTGAAGCTTTCTTT
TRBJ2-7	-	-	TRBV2	CASTLSHEQYF	TGTGCCAGCACCCTTTCCCACGAGCAGTACTTC
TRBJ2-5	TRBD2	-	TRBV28	CASSLPGLAGESETQYF	TGTGCCAGCAGTTTGCCGGGACTAGCGGGGGAATCAGAGACCCAGTACTTC